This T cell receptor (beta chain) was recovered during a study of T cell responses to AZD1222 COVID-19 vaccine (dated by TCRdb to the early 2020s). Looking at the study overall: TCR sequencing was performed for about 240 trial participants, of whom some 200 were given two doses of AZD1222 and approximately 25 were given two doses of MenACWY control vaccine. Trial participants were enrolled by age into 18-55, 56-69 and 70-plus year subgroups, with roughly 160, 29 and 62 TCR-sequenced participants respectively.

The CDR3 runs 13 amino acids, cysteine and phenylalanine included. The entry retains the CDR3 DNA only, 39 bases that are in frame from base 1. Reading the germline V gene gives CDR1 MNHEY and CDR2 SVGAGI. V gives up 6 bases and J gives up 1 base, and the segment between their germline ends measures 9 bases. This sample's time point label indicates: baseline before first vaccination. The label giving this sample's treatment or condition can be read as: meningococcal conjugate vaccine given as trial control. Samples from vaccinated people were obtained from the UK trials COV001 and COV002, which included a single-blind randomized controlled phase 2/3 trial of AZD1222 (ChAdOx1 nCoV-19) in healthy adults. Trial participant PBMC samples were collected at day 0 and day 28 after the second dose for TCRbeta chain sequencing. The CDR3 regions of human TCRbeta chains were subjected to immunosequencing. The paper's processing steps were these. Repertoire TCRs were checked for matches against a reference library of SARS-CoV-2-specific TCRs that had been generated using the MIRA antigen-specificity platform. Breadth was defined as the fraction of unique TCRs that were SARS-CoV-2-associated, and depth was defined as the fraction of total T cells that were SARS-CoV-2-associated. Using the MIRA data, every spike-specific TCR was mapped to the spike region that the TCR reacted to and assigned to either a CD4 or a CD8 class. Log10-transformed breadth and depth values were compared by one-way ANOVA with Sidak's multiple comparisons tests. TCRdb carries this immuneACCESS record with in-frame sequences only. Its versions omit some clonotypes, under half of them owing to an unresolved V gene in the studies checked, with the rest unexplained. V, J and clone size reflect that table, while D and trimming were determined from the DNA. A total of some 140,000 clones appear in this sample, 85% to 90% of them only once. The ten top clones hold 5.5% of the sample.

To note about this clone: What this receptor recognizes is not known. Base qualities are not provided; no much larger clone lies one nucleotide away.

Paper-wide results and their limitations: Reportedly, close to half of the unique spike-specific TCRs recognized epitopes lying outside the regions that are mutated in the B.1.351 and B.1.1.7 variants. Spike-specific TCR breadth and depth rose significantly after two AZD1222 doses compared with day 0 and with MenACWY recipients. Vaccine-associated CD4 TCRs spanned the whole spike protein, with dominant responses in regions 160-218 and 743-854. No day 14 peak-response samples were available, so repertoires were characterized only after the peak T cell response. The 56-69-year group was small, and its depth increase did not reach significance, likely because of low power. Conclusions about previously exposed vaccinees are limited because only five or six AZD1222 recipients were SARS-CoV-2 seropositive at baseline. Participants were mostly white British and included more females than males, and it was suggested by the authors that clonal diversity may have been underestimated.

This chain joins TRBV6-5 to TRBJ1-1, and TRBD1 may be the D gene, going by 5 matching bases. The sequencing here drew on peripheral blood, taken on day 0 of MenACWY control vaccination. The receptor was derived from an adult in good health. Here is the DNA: TGTGCCAGCAGCCTAACAGGGAACACTGAAGCTTTCTTT. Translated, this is CASSLTGNTEAFF.